The 21 T cell receptor beta chains presented below share a single source sample, sequenced in a study of OX40 agonist ivuxolimab in advanced cancers. Method: immunoSEQ multiplex PCR; TCRdb's copy keeps in-frame clones and lacks some. Altogether some 74,000 clones are present, around 94% being singletons, with the ten largest covering over 9%. Source: CD4+ or CD8+ T cells sorted from blood, taken in a trial of the OX40 agonist ivuxolimab. The source is an adult with an advanced solid tumor such as melanoma, head and neck, liver or kidney cancer.

This chain connects TRBV11-3 to TRBJ2-7; tentative D call: TRBD2 (6 bases). V lost 6 bases, J lost 11 bases, and 23 bases lay in between. The CDR3 has 14 amino acids. The germline V gene encodes CDR1 SGHNT and CDR2 YENEEA. CDR3 loop: CASSVGVAEGQKYF. CDR3 nucleotides: TGTGCCAGCAGTGTTGGGGTTGCGGAGGGCCAAAAGTACTTC.

J is TRBJ2-2 and V is TRBV19; TRBD1 agrees at 10 bases. The CDR3 is made up of 20 amino acids. Trimming took 0 bases from V and 5 from J; bases not matched to a gene: 15. The germline V gene encodes CDR1 LNHDA and CDR2 SQIVND (reference sequence). The CDR3: CASSIDLGTGVLGSTGELFF. CDR3 coding DNA: TGTGCCAGTAGTATAGATCTGGGGACAGGGGTCCTTGGGTCGACCGGGGAGCTGTTTTTT.

The chain couples TRBV11-2 to TRBJ1-4; 8 bases line up with TRBD1. This CDR3 has 14 amino acids. Germline V gene data show CDR1 as SGHAT and CDR2 as FQNNGV. The V gene end was trimmed by 3 bases and the J gene end by 6 bases; junction bases not matched to a gene: 3. In DNA, the CDR3 is TGTGCCAGCAGCTTGGGCAGGGGGCATGAAAAACTGTTTTTT. Its translation is CASSLGRGHEKLFF.

The rearrangement links TRBV28 to TRBJ1-5; 8 positions agree with TRBD1. Per germline, CDR1 MDHEN and CDR2 SYDVKM. V shed 6 bases and J 0 bases; nucleotides not matched to a gene: 16. The CDR3 loop spans 19 amino acids. The CDR3 sequence is CASSPVPGTGGYSNQPQHF. CDR3 sequence (DNA): TGTGCCAGCAGCCCCGTTCCCGGGACAGGCGGATATAGCAATCAGCCCCAGCATTTT.

The V call is TRBV9, the J call TRBJ2-3, with D maybe TRBD2 (5 bases). V lost 2 bases, J lost 3 bases, and 10 bases lay in between. Germline assignment: CDR1 SGDLS and CDR2 YYNGEE. The CDR3 has 14 residues. The CDR3 region has the DNA TGTGCCAGCAGCGTTTGGGAGTCAACAGATACGCAGTATTTT. This gives the protein CASSVWESTDTQYF.

The chain joins TRBV7-3 to TRBJ2-3, with 10 bases identical to TRBD1. The germline CDR1 and CDR2 sequences are SGHTA and FQGTGA. The CDR3 loop spans 14 amino acids. The ends lost 4 bases at V and 4 bases at J; junction bases unmatched: 2. The CDR3 loop is CASSSGQGSDTQYF. In DNA form, the CDR3 reads TGTGCCAGCAGCTCGGGACAGGGGTCAGATACGCAGTATTTT. The full variable domain, with the rest looked up from reference TRBV7-3 and TRBJ2-3, is GAGVSQTPSNKVTEKGKYVELRCDPISGHTALYWYRQSLGQGPEFLIYFQGTGAADDSGLPNDRFFAVRPEGSVSTLKIQRTERGDSAVYLCASSSGQGSDTQYFGPGTRLTVL.

In this sample, this clone turned up once. The genes are TRBV23-1 and TRBJ2-5; D unclear. TRBV23-1 is recorded as an ORF, its role being uncertain. The V gene lost 6 bases and the J gene lost 5 bases, with 13 bases spanning the gap. The CDR3 has 13 residues. CDR3 protein: CASRPFAKETQYF. For the CDR3, the DNA is TGCGCCAGCAGACCCTTTGCCAAGGAGACCCAGTACTTC.

The chain couples TRBV5-4 to TRBJ1-5; D uncertain. Trimming left V 1 base short and J 4 bases short, with 15 bases between. The CDR3 runs 16 residues. Germline V gene sequence: CDR1 SGHNT, CDR2 YYREEE (reference sequence). The CDR3 region has the DNA TGTGCCAGCAGCTTGTACTGGACCTACACTAATCAGCCCCAGCATTTT. It codes for CASSLYWTYTNQPQHF.

J is TRBJ2-1 and V is TRBV16; D possibly corresponds to TRBD2 (6 bases). Germline CDR1 reads KGHSY; CDR2 reads FQNENV. Deletions cut 5 bases from V and 7 bases from J, with 18 bases between. The CDR3 totals 15 residues. The CDR3 here is CASSARLVIGNEQFF. CDR3 nucleotide sequence: TGTGCCAGCAGCGCCAGACTAGTTATAGGTAATGAGCAGTTCTTC. Complete variable domain (other parts from reference TRBV16 and TRBJ2-1): GEEVAQTPKHLVRGEGQKAKLYCAPIKGHSYVFWYQQVLKNEFKFLISFQNENVFDETGMPKERFSAKCLPNSPCSLEIQATKLEDSAVYFCASSARLVIGNEQFFGPGTRLTVL.

Only one count was recorded for this clone. The chain uses TRBV4-3 and TRBJ1-2; a weak D match, TRBD1 (6 bases). Deletions cut 4 bases from V and 3 bases from J, with 9 bases between. CDR1 is LGHNA, CDR2 YSLEER, per germline. This CDR3 is 13 amino acids long. The CDR3 DNA reads as TGCGCCAGCAGCCTCAACAGGGACTATGGCTACACCTTC. Its protein is CASSLNRDYGYTF.

The chain carries TRBV5-1 and TRBJ1-4; a possible D gene is TRBD1 (5 bases). The germline gives CDR1 SGHRS, CDR2 YFSETQ. This CDR3 contains 13 residues. V lost 5 bases and J lost 8, with 13 bases in between. DNA for the CDR3: TGCGCCAGCAGACGGGGACTGGGGGAAAAACTGTTTTTT. Translating it yields CASRRGLGEKLFF.

This rearrangement joins TRBV27 to TRBJ1-1, with D perhaps matching TRBD1 (6 bases). Germline V gene lookup returns CDR1 MNHEY and CDR2 SMNVEV (reference sequence). Trimming took 5 bases from V and 2 from J, leaving 27 bases between them. The CDR3 runs 19 residues. CDR3 coding DNA: TGTGCCAGCAGTCCCCCGTGGGGGGGCCAAGGGGGTAGCAACACTGAAGCTTTCTTT. Translating gives CASSPPWGGQGGSNTEAFF.

The genes are TRBV28 and TRBJ2-1, with TRBD2 matching 7 bases. CDR1 and CDR2 from the germline V gene are MDHEN and SYDVKM. The CDR3 sequence is 15 residues long. With V trimmed by 5 bases and J by 9 bases, 13 bases remained unmatched. The CDR3 DNA follows: TGTGCCAGCAGTCCGATCGGGACTACGGTCGGTGAGCAGTTCTTC. This sequence encodes CASSPIGTTVGEQFF.

The CDR3 nucleotides are TGTGCCAGCAGTGAAGCGTTGAGACAGCCACAAGAGACCCAGTACTTC. Protein sequence: CASSEALRQPQETQYF. The chain is built from TRBV2 and TRBJ2-5; tentative D call: TRBD1 (5 bases). Between the trimmed V and J ends, which lost 0 bases and 2 bases, there was a span of 13 bases. CDR3 length equals 16 residues. Germline V gives CDR1 SNHLY, CDR2 FYNNEI.

About this clone: The sample carries other DNA sequences with the same CDR3. V gene TRBV7-9 combines with J gene TRBJ2-7; D call uncertain. V lost 1 base and J 1 base, leaving 2 bases between the germline ends. This CDR3 region has 12 residues. Germline CDR1 SEHNR, CDR2 FQNEAQ (reference sequence). CDR3 in amino acids: CASSLESYEQYF. The CDR3, as DNA: TGTGCCAGCAGCTTAGAGTCCTACGAGCAGTACTTC.

The chain joins TRBV29-1 to TRBJ1-1; a weak D match, TRBD1 (6 bases). Between the trimmed V and J ends, which lost 3 bases and 1 base, there was a span of 9 bases. The germline V gene encodes CDR1 SQVTM and CDR2 ANQGSEA. This CDR3 has 13 amino acids. For the CDR3, the DNA is TGCAGCGTTGATTGGACAGAGAACACTGAAGCTTTCTTT. Residues: CSVDWTENTEAFF.

The chain couples TRBV5-1 to TRBJ1-1; TRBD1 agrees at 8 bases. The CDR3 extends over 18 amino acids. CDR1 and CDR2 (germline): SGHRS, YFSETQ. V was clipped by 5 bases and J by 0 bases; unmatched bases: 15. This chain's CDR3 is CASSQTRQGRGVNTEAFF. The CDR3, as DNA: TGCGCCAGCAGTCAAACCCGACAGGGGCGAGGGGTGAACACTGAAGCTTTCTTT. Supplemented by reference TRBV5-1 and TRBJ1-1, the full variable domain reads KAGVTQTPRYLIKTRGQQVTLSCSPISGHRSVSWYQQTPGQGLQFLFEYFSETQRNKGNFPGRFSGRQFSNSRSEMNVSTLELGDSALYLCASSQTRQGRGVNTEAFFGQGTRLTVV.

The chain combines TRBV28 with TRBJ2-1, with TRBD2 identical over 10 bases. The CDR3 spans 16 residues. Germline V gene sequence: CDR1 MDHEN, CDR2 SYDVKM. J lost 2 bases, V lost 5 bases, and 6 bases had no gene match. The CDR3 loop reads CASSLGLAGAYNEQFF. CDR3 bases: TGTGCCAGCAGTCTAGGGCTAGCGGGGGCCTACAATGAGCAGTTCTTC.

The chain joins TRBV4-1 to TRBJ2-3; TRBD2 matches 10 bases. V was clipped by 1 base and J by 3 bases; unmatched bases: 1. The CDR3 length is 15 residues. Germline V CDR1 and CDR2: MGHRA, YSYEKL. The CDR3 loop is CASSQVAGGTDTQYF. The CDR3 DNA reads TGCGCCAGCAGCCAAGTAGCGGGGGGTACAGATACGCAGTATTTT.

The J gene is TRBJ2-2, the V gene TRBV19; maybe TRBD1 (5 bases). With 5 bases removed from V and 7 bases from J, the gap between germline ends came to 14 bases. Per germline, CDR1 LNHDA and CDR2 SQIVND (reference sequence). The CDR3 is 14 amino acids. The CDR3 protein is CASSYQGSGGELFF. The CDR3 DNA is TGTGCCAGTAGTTATCAGGGCTCGGGCGGGGAGCTGTTTTTT. The variable domain in full, completed from reference TRBV19 and TRBJ2-2, reads DGGITQSPKYLFRKEGQNVTLSCEQNLNHDAMYWYRQDPGQGLRLIYYSQIVNDFQKGDIAEGYSVSREKKESFPLTVTSAQKNPTAFYLCASSYQGSGGELFFGEGSRLTVL.

This clone was seen only once. This chain joins TRBV27 and TRBJ1-4, with a tentative D call TRBD1 (6 bases). CDR1 is MNHEY, CDR2 SMNVEV, per germline (reference sequence). The V and J ends lost 0 bases and 7 bases respectively, with 12 bases between them. The CDR3 has 15 residues. The CDR3 region has the DNA TGTGCCAGCAGTTTATCGGCCGGGGGCTCTGAAAAACTGTTTTTT. Translating gives CASSLSAGGSEKLFF.